This T cell receptor (beta chain) comes out of a study of T-cell memory formation after mild COVID-19. Study at large: Among the donors, TCR clusters were largely specific to each donor. Overall study findings and caveats: CD8+ contracting clones occupied EMRA, while CD4+ ones occupied mainly CM and EM. CD4/CD8 balance held among clones contracting day 15 to 85, and later expanders leaned CD4+. The SARS-CoV-2 specificity of second-wave clones reaching peak at day 37 remained unverified.

Details on this clonotype: Its specificity is not known.

The germline V gene has CDR1 SGHTA and CDR2 FQGNSA. There are 14 residues in the CDR3. Trimming at V came to 7 bases and at J to 9 bases, leaving 10 bases not matched to a gene. TCRdb re-called the 5' RACE reads with MiXCR, one entry per CDR3 protein. The repertoire consists of 450,000 or so distinct CDR3 sequences, with 20% to 30% occurring once and the leading ten covering under 15%. This TCR was sampled from an adult woman who had mild COVID-19 (a few samples of this study predate the infection). Cell type and time point are not known. Sequencing was performed on PBMCs or a T cell subset sorted from them (not recorded which). The chain recombines TRBV7-2 with TRBJ2-1; 9 nucleotides align to TRBD2. Here the CDR3 reads CASTPPSSGTEQFF. Written as DNA, the CDR3 is TGTGCCAGCACCCCGCCGTCTAGCGGGACTGAGCAGTTCTTC.